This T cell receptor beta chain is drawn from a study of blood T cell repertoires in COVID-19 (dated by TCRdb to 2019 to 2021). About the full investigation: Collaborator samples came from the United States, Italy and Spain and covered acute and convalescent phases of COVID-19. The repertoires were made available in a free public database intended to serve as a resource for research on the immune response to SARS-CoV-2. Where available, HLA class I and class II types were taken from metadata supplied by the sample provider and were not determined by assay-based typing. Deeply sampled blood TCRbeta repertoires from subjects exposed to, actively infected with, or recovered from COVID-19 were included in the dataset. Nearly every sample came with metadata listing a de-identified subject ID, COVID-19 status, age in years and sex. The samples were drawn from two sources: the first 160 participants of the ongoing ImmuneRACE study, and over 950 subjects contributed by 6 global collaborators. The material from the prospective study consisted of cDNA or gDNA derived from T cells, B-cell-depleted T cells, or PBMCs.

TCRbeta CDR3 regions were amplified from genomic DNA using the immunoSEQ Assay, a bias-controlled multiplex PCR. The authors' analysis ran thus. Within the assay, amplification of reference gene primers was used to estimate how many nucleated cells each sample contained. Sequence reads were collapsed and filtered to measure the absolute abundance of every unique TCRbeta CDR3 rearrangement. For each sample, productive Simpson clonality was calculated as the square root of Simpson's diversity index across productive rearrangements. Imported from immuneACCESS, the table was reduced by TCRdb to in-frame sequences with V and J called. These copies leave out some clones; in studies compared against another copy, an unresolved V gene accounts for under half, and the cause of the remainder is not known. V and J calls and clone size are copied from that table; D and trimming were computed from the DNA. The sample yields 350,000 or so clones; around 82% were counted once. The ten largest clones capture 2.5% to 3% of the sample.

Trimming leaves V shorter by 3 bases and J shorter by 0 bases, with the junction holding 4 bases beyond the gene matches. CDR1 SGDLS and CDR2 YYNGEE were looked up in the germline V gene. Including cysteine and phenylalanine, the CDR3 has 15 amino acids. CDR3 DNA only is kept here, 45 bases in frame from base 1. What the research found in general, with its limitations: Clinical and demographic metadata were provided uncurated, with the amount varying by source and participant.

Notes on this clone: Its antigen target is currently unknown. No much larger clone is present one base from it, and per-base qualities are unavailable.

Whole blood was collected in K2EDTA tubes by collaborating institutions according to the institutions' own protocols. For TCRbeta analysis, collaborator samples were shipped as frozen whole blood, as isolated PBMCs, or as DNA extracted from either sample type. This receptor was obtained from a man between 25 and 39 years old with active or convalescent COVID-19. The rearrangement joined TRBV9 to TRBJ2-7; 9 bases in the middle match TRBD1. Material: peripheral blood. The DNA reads TGTGCCAGCAGCGGGGGGACAGGGCCCTCCTACGAGCAGTACTTC. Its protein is CASSGGTGPSYEQYF.